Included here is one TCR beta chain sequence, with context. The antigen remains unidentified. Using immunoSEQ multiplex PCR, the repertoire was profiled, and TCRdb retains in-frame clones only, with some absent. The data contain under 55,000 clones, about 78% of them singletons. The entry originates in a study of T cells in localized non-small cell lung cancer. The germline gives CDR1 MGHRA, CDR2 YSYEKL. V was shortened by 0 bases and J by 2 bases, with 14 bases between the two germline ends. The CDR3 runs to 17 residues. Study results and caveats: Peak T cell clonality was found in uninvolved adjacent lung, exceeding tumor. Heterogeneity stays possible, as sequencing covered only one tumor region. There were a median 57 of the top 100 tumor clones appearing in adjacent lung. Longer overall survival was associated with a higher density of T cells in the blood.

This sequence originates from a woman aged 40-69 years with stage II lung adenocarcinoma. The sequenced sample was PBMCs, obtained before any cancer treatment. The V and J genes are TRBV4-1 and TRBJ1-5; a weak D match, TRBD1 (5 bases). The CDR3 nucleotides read TGCGCCAGCAGCCAAGATGGACATGACTTAGGCAATCAGCCCCAGCATTTT. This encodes CASSQDGHDLGNQPQHF.